The clone carrying this TCR beta chain was observed a handful of times. Template material for amplifying TCR beta CDR3 regions consisted of RNA transcripts. First-round RT-PCR with HTBI primers amplified the TCR CDR3 region. In TCRdb, the multiplex PCR reads were re-called with MiXCR into one record per CDR3 protein. The sample shows fewer than 900,000 distinct CDR3 sequences, around a sixth of them seen only once. This entry is derived from a study of T cells in Graves' hyperthyroidism and ophthalmopathy. The receptor was isolated from a woman between 45 and 65 years old with Graves' hyperthyroidism that later progressed to Graves' ophthalmopathy. Sequenced input: blood.

The CDR3 sequence is CASHWTSGGQETQYF. CDR3 in DNA: TGCGCCAGCCACTGGACTAGCGGGGGACAAGAGACCCAGTACTTC. V usage is TRBV5-1 and J usage is TRBJ2-5, with TRBD2 identical over 13 bases. The CDR3 has 15 residues. Germline CDR1 is SGHRS and CDR2 is YFSETQ. The trim removed 7 bases at V and 2 bases at J, leaving 5 bases unmatched.